This TCR beta chain comes out of a study of T cell responses to AZD1222 COVID-19 vaccine. About this clone itself: The antigen remains unidentified.

Generated by immunoSEQ multiplex PCR, the TCRdb table keeps only in-frame clones and is missing some. The sample contains approximately 150,000 clones, about nine tenths of which appear only once. Study-wide findings and caveats: Once two AZD1222 doses were given, Spike-specific TCR breadth and depth went up. After the peak T cell response, and only then, were repertoires sampled.

Specimen: peripheral blood, collected on day 0 of AZD1222 vaccination. This receptor was obtained from an adult in good health.

For the CDR3, the DNA is TGTGCCAGCAGCCCTGATGGCGGGATGTACAATGAGCAGTTCTTC. As protein: CASSPDGGMYNEQFF. The V call is TRBV7-3, the J call TRBJ2-1; possible D gene TRBD2, 6 bases. Trimming removed 5 bases from V and 4 bases from J, with 15 bases in between. This CDR3 is built from 15 residues. Germline lookup yields CDR1 SGHTA and CDR2 FQGTGA.